This T cell receptor (beta chain) comes out of a study of T-cell memory formation after mild COVID-19. TCRdb reprocessed the 5' RACE reads with MiXCR, giving one entry per CDR3 protein. The profile shows roughly 410,000 distinct CDR3 sequences, approximately 24% of them singletons. CDR3 size: 18 residues. CDR1 SGHVS and CDR2 FQNEAQ come from the germline V gene. V lost 3 bases to trimming and J lost 9 bases; unmatched junction nucleotides: 16. Sequenced input: PBMCs or a T cell subset sorted from them (not recorded which). The clonotype was recovered from an adult woman who had mild COVID-19 (a few samples of this study predate the infection). Cell type and time point are not known. The V and J genes are TRBV7-8 and TRBJ2-1; 11 bases are a match to TRBD2. As DNA, the CDR3 is TGTGCCAGCAGCTTCGCTGGTCCAACTAGCGGGAGTTTGGGTGAGCAGTTCTTC. Translated: CASSFAGPTSGSLGEQFF.